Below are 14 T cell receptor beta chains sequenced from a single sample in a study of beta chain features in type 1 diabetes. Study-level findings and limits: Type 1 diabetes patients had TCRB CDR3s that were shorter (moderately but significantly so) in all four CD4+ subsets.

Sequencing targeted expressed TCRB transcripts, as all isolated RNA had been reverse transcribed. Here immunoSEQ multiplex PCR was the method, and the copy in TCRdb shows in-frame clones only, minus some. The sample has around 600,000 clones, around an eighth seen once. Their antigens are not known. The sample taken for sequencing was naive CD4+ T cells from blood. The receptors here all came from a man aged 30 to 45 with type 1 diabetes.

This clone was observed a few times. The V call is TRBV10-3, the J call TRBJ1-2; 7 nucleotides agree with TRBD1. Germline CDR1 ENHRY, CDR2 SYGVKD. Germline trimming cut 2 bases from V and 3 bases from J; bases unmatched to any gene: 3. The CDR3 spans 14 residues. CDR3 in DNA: TGTGCCATCAGTGAGGAGGACAGGTACTATGGCTACACCTTC. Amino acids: CAISEEDRYYGYTF.

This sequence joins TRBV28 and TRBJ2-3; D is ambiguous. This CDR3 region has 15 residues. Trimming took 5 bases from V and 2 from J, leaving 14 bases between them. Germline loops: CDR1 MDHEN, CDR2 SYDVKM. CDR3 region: CASSPAPSPTDTQYF. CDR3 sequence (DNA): TGTGCCAGCAGTCCCGCCCCCTCCCCCACAGATACGCAGTATTTT.

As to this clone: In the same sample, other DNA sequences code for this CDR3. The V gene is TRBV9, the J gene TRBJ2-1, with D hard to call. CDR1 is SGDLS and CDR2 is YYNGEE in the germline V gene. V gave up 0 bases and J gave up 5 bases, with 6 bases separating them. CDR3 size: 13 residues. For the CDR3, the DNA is TGTGCCAGCAGCGTAGGGCAAAACAATGAGCAGTTCTTC. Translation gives CASSVGQNNEQFF.

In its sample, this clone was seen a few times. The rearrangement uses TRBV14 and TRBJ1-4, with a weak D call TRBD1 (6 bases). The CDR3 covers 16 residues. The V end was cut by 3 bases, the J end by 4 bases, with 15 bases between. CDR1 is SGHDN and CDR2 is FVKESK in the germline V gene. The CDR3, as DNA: TGTGCCAGCAGCCATGGATCGACAGGACGTAATGAAAAACTGTTTTTT. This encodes CASSHGSTGRNEKLFF. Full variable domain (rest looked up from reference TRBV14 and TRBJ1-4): EAGVTQFPSHSVIEKGQTVTLRCDPISGHDNLYWYRRVMGKEIKFLLHFVKESKQDESGMPNNRFLAERTGGTYSTLKVQPAELEDSGVYFCASSHGSTGRNEKLFFGSGTQLSVL.

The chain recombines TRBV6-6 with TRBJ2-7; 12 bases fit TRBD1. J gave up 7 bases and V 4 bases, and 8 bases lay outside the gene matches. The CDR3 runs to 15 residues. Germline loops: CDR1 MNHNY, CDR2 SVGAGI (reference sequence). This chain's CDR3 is CASSFPGQGAGEQYF. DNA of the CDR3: TGTGCCAGCAGTTTTCCGGGACAGGGGGCGGGGGAGCAGTACTTC.

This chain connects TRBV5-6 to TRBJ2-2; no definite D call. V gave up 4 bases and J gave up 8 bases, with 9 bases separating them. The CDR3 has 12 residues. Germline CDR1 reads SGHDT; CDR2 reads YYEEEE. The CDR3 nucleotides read TGTGCCAGCAGCCCGTTTTCGGGGGAGCTGTTTTTT. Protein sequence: CASSPFSGELFF.

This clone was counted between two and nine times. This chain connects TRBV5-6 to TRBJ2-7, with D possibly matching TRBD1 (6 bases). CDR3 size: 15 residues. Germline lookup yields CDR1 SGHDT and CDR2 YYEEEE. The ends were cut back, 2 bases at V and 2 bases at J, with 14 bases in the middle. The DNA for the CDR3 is TGTGCCAGCAGCTTTTTTCCAGGGGCCACCTACGAGCAGTACTTC. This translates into CASSFFPGATYEQYF.

CDR3 nucleotide sequence: TGTGCCAGCAGCTTAAGACAGAGAGATCAGCCCCAGCATTTT. It encodes CASSLRQRDQPQHF. The chain carries TRBV7-2 and TRBJ1-5, with a weak D call TRBD1 (5 bases). Trimming took 2 bases from V and 5 from J, leaving 10 bases between them. The CDR3 spans 14 residues. Germline loops: CDR1 SGHTA, CDR2 FQGNSA.

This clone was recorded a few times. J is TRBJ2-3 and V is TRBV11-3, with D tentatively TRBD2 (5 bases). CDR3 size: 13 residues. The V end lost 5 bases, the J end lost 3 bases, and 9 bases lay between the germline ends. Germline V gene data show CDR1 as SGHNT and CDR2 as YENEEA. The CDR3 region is CASSPSGTDTQYF. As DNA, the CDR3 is TGTGCCAGCAGCCCCTCGGGGACAGATACGCAGTATTTT.

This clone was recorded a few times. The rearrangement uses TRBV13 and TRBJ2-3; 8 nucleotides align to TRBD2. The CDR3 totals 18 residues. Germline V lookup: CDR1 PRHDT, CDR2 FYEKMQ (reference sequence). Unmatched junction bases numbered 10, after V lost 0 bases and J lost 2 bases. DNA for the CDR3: TGTGCCAGCAGCTTAGGAGGCGGGGGGCCGAAATCCACAGATACGCAGTATTTT. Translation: CASSLGGGGPKSTDTQYF.

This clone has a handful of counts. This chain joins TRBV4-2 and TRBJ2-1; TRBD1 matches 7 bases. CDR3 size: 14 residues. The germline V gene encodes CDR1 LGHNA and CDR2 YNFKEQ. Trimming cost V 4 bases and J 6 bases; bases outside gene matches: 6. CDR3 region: CASSPTGQFNEQFF. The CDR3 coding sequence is TGTGCCAGCAGCCCAACGGGACAGTTCAATGAGCAGTTCTTC.

The CDR3 DNA is TGTGCCAGCATGCAGTCCTCCTACGAGCAGTACTTC. Encoded protein: CASMQSSYEQYF. The chain couples TRBV2 to TRBJ2-7; D is unresolved. The length of the CDR3 is 12 residues. V was shortened by 7 bases and J by 0 bases, with 7 bases between the two germline ends. The germline V gene has CDR1 SNHLY and CDR2 FYNNEI.

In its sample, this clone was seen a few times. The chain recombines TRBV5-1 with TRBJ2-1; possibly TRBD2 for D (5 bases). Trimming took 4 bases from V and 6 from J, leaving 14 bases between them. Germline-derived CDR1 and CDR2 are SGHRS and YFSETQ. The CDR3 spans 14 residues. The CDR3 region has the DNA TGCGCCAGCAGCCCCGCGGGTTGGGCCAATGAGCAGTTCTTC. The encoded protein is CASSPAGWANEQFF.

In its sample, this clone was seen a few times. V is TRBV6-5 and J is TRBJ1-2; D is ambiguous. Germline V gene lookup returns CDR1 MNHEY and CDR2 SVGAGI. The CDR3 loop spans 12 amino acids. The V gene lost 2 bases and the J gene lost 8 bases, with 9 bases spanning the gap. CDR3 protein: CASSYIGRGYTF. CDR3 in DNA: TGTGCCAGCAGTTACATAGGGAGAGGCTACACCTTC.